The sequence of this TCR beta chain was determined in a study of blood T cell repertoires in COVID-19 (TCRdb year 2020). General notes on the study: Collaborator samples came from the United States, Italy and Spain and covered acute and convalescent phases of COVID-19. The dataset comprised deeply sampled blood TCRbeta repertoires from subjects exposed to, actively infected with, or recovered from COVID-19. The repertoires were made available in a free public database intended to serve as a resource for research on the immune response to SARS-CoV-2. Sample metadata almost always included a de-identified subject ID, COVID-19 status, age in years and sex. Samples came from the ongoing ImmuneRACE study (first 160 participants) plus 1,254 subjects from 6 global collaborators. Where HLA class I and class II types were available, the types were taken from metadata supplied by the sample provider, not from assay-based typing. The prospective study material was composed of cDNA or gDNA derived from T cells, B-cell-depleted T cells, or PBMCs. Paper-wide results and their limitations: How much clinical and demographic metadata was included differed by source and by participant, and the metadata was provided uncurated.

Relative to germline, V is 2 bases shorter and J is 1 base shorter, with 8 bases between their ends. CDR3 length: 14 amino acids, cysteine to phenylalanine. Of all the DNA, just the CDR3 is kept, 42 bases in frame from base 1. Reading the germline V gene gives CDR1 KGHSH and CDR2 LQKENI. The immunoSEQ Assay, a bias-controlled multiplex PCR, was used to amplify TCRbeta CDR3 regions from genomic DNA. As for how the authors treated the data: Within the assay, amplification of reference gene primers was used to estimate how many nucleated cells each sample contained. To quantify the absolute abundance of each unique TCRbeta CDR3 rearrangement, sequence reads were collapsed and filtered. For each sample, productive Simpson clonality was calculated as the square root of Simpson's diversity index across productive rearrangements. The clones in this table, taken by TCRdb from immuneACCESS, are in-frame only. Not every clone is retained; where verified, under half of the shortfall comes from an unresolved V gene, and the cause of the rest is unknown. The V and J calls and clone size are taken from that table; D and trimming were inferred from the DNA. For this sample there are 250,000 to 350,000 clones; approximately 90% appear just once. More than 9% of the sample lies in the top ten.

For this clone: Its cognate antigen has yet to be identified. There are no base qualities to consult, and no much larger clone falls within one base.

In the prospective study, participants were roughly 18 to 100 years old, resided in about two dozen geographic areas of the United States, and were enrolled through a virtual design. In the prospective study, cohorts were assigned on the basis of participant-reported clinical history obtained from a screening survey and a study questionnaire. ImmuneRACE Cohort 3 recovered participants were defined by two consecutive negative NP/OP PCR tests, healthcare professional clearance, or symptom resolution. In the prospective study, mobile phlebotomists collected whole blood, serum and a nasopharyngeal or oropharyngeal swab from each participant. Participants in the prospective study had the option to provide additional blood draws and questionnaires over an approximately 2-month period. Blood samples from the prospective study were shipped frozen or at room temperature prior to DNA extraction.

The receptor's source is a woman under 30 who had recovered from COVID-19. Input material: PBMCs or T cells enriched from blood (not recorded which). The chain links TRBV18 with TRBJ1-1, with a tentative D gene TRBD1 over 6 matching bases. The DNA reads TGTGCCAGCTCACCAAAACAGGGGAACACTGAAGCTTTCTTT. Its product reads: CASSPKQGNTEAFF.